This is a list of T cell receptor beta chains from one sample in a study of blood T cell repertoires in COVID-19. The method was immunoSEQ multiplex PCR; TCRdb's version includes in-frame clones alone and lacks a portion of them. The sample lists some 210,000 clones; 70% to 90% were seen once. Material: peripheral blood. The receptors were gathered from a woman aged 40 to 55 with acute or convalescent COVID-19. Both conserved end residues are part of each CDR3. The D gene is left open where the match is weak. Where a row states a size, it is once, few, many or the class of an expanded clone; other rows omit it.

NA TRBJ1-1 NA TRBV6-1 CASSGDTRIAHISEAFF TGTGCCAGCAGTGGGGACACCAGAATAGCCCACATTTCTGAAGCTTTCTTT
TRBD1 TRBJ2-2 NA TRBV5-1 CASSQQGANTGELFF TGCGCCAGCAGCCAACAGGGGGCGAACACCGGGGAGCTGTTTTTT
TRBD1 TRBJ2-2 NA TRBV3-1/TRBV3-2 CASSRRTGALPGELFF TGTGCCAGCAGCCGACGGACAGGGGCCTTACCGGGGGAGCTGTTTTTT
NA TRBJ1-3 NA TRBV11-2 CASSSGAGPGNTIYF TGTGCCAGCAGCTCAGGGGCAGGGCCTGGAAACACCATATATTTT
NA TRBJ2-3 NA TRBV11-2 CASSLDVWSGSTDTQYF TGTGCCAGCAGCTTAGATGTGTGGAGCGGTAGCACAGATACGCAGTATTTT
TRBD1 TRBJ1-2 few TRBV5-4 CASSLTGGDGYTF TGTGCCAGCAGCTTGACAGGGGGCGATGGCTACACCTTC
NA TRBJ1-5 NA TRBV2 CASNTRGGQPQHF TGTGCCAGCAACACGCGAGGGGGTCAGCCCCAGCATTTT
NA TRBJ2-1 NA TRBV29-1 CSVRVEFSYNEQFF TGCAGCGTTCGAGTAGAATTCTCCTACAATGAGCAGTTCTTC
NA TRBJ1-1 NA TRBV19 CASSLDSSNTEAFF TGTGCCAGTAGCTTGGACAGCTCGAACACTGAAGCTTTCTTT
NA TRBJ2-1 NA TRBV7-6 CASSLLARQSGSYNEQFF TGTGCCAGCAGCTTATTGGCTCGACAGTCTGGCTCCTACAATGAGCAGTTCTTC